The 24 T cell receptor beta chains below all came from one sample that was sequenced in a study of CD8 T cells in ankylosing spondylitis. TCRdb re-derived calls from the 5' RACE reads in MiXCR, one entry per CDR3 protein. Among 180,000 or so distinct CDR3 sequences listed, around 10% were seen once. Source material: blood, either unsorted or a sorted T cell fraction (not recorded which). These receptor sequences come from a male donor with ankylosing spondylitis or in good health (not recorded which).

This clonotype was seen ten or more times. The chain joins TRBV25-1 to TRBJ1-1, with D possibly being TRBD1 (6 bases). The germline V gene has CDR1 MGHDK and CDR2 SYGVNS. CDR3 size: 11 residues. V was cut by 6 bases and J by 7 bases, with 9 bases left in between. In nucleotides, the CDR3 is TGTGCCAGCAGACAGGGCAATGAAGCTTTCTTT. This codes for CASRQGNEAFF.

This clonotype was counted only a few times. This chain uses TRBV10-3 with TRBJ2-5, with 10 bases that match TRBD1. CDR3 length equals 14 residues. Germline lookup yields CDR1 ENHRY and CDR2 SYGVKD. V shed 6 bases, J shed 3 bases, and the junction held 4 bases outside the gene matches. CDR3 sequence reads: CAIRPGQGKETQYF. The CDR3 coding sequence is TGTGCCATCAGACCGGGACAGGGGAAAGAGACCCAGTACTTC.

This clonotype was seen repeatedly, ten times or more. The chain combines TRBV6-5 with TRBJ1-4; D might be TRBD1 (5 bases). The CDR3 loop spans 13 amino acids. The germline gives CDR1 MNHEY, CDR2 SVGAGI. V was trimmed by 0 bases and J by 11 bases, leaving 10 bases between them. The CDR3 nucleotides read TGTGCCAGCAGTTACTCGTCCGGGGGGAAACTGTTTTTT. Translating gives CASSYSSGGKLFF.

This clonotype has a count of ten or more. This rearrangement joins TRBV15 to TRBJ2-3; D is unresolved. The CDR3 totals 14 residues. Deletions cut 4 bases from V and 2 bases from J, with 10 bases between. Germline V CDR1 and CDR2: LNHNV, YYDKDF (reference sequence). CDR3 sequence (DNA): TGTGCCACCAGCAATCAGGAGTTCACAGATACGCAGTATTTT. Translation gives CATSNQEFTDTQYF.

This clonotype was counted a few times. This chain connects TRBV18 to TRBJ1-5; D gene unclear. This CDR3 has 16 residues. Per the germline V gene, CDR1 is KGHSH and CDR2 is LQKENI. V gave up 5 bases and J gave up 0 bases, with 14 bases separating them. The CDR3 DNA is TGTGCCAGCTCAATCTCCCCAGTCGGTAGCAATCAGCCCCAGCATTTT. As protein: CASSISPVGSNQPQHF.

A word on this clonotype: A much larger clone sits a single nucleotide away, making a read error possible. The chain carries TRBV6-5 and TRBJ2-7; 14 bases align to TRBD2. From germline, CDR1 is MNHEY and CDR2 SVGAGI. The CDR3 contains 17 residues. V was clipped by 3 bases and J by 6 bases; unmatched bases: 10. The CDR3 region has the DNA TGTGCCAGCAGTTATCGGACTAGCGGGAGGACCCGTTGCGAGCAGTACTTC. It specifies CASSYRTSGRTRCEQYF.

This clonotype was detected ten times or more. The V and J genes are TRBV11-2 and TRBJ2-5; maybe TRBD1 (5 bases). Trimming took off 0 bases at V and 5 bases at J, with 7 bases between the two ends. The CDR3 totals 13 residues. CDR1 and CDR2 from the germline V gene are SGHAT and FQNNGV. This chain's CDR3 is CASSLEGVETQYF. The CDR3 bases are TGTGCCAGCAGCTTAGAAGGGGTGGAGACCCAGTACTTC.

This clonotype showed up many times. The V and J genes are TRBV5-1 and TRBJ2-1; TRBD2 aligns across 13 bases. J gave up 10 bases and V 4 bases, and 11 bases lay outside the gene matches. The length of the CDR3 is 16 residues. The germline gives CDR1 SGHRS, CDR2 YFSETQ. The CDR3 loop is CASSPRTSGSWGEQFF. The CDR3 DNA reads as TGCGCCAGCAGCCCGCGGACTAGCGGGAGTTGGGGCGAGCAGTTCTTC.

This clonotype was detected ten times or more. The rearrangement joins TRBV12-3 or TRBV12-4 to TRBJ1-2, with D perhaps matching TRBD1 (5 bases). Trimming took off 3 bases at V and 2 bases at J, with 13 bases between the two ends. CDR3 length equals 15 residues. CDR3 in DNA: TGTGCCAGCAGTTTCGGGGGTACAAGGAACTATGGCTACACCTTC. Its translation is CASSFGGTRNYGYTF.

The genes are TRBV5-5 and TRBJ2-7; no firm D call. Deletions cut 2 bases from V and 6 bases from J, with 9 bases between. From germline, CDR1 is SGHKS and CDR2 YYEKEE (reference sequence). The CDR3 length is 12 residues. The CDR3 bases are TGTGCCAGCAGCTTCAATTCGGGCGAGCAGTACTTC. This translates into CASSFNSGEQYF.

The sample holds many counts of this clonotype. This chain links TRBV6-1 with TRBJ1-1; 9 positions agree with TRBD1. The V segment lost 2 bases and the J segment 0 bases; nucleotides outside the gene matches: 4. This CDR3 is 16 amino acids long. Germline V gives CDR1 MNHNS, CDR2 SASEGT. CDR3 DNA sequence: TGTGCCAGCAGTGAAAGGCGGACAGGGGTGAACACTGAAGCTTTCTTT. It is translated as CASSERRTGVNTEAFF.

The sample holds many counts of this clonotype. The rearrangement uses TRBV3-1 and TRBJ2-1; D gene uncertain. This CDR3 comprises 12 residues. Trimming took off 4 bases at V and 11 bases at J, with 12 bases between the two ends. Germline V lookup: CDR1 LGHDT, CDR2 YNNKEL (reference sequence). The CDR3 DNA reads TGTGCCAGCAGCCCACATATGGGGAAGCAGTTCTTC. This gives the protein CASSPHMGKQFF.

This clonotype occurred many times. CDR3 nucleotide sequence: TGTGCCATCAGTGAGAGTTCCTACAATGAGCAGTTCTTC. It codes for CAISESSYNEQFF. This chain uses TRBV10-3 with TRBJ2-1; D gene uncertain. The CDR3 is 13 residues long. The V end lost 2 bases, the J end lost 1 base, and 3 bases lay between the germline ends. Germline values: CDR1 ENHRY, CDR2 SYGVKD.

This clonotype was counted between two and nine times. CDR3 protein: CSAMGPNQETQYF. The CDR3 DNA reads as TGCAGTGCTATGGGCCCCAACCAAGAGACCCAGTACTTC. The rearrangement joins TRBV20-1 to TRBJ2-5; D unresolved. From germline, CDR1 is DFQATT and CDR2 SNEGSKA (reference sequence). V lost 4 bases, J lost 0 bases, and 9 bases lay in between. There are 13 residues in the CDR3.

This clonotype was recorded many times. This sequence joins TRBV10-3 and TRBJ2-1; 8 nucleotides match TRBD2. V gave up 7 bases and J gave up 0 bases; unmatched junction bases: 11. The CDR3 contains 17 residues. Germline V gene data show CDR1 as ENHRY and CDR2 as SYGVKD. CDR3 in amino acids: CAIMEAGVSSSYNEQFF. CDR3 bases: TGTGCCATCATGGAAGCGGGAGTCTCAAGCTCCTACAATGAGCAGTTCTTC.

This clonotype was counted many times. V gene TRBV20-1 combines with J gene TRBJ2-3; D is uncertain. Germline CDR1 is DFQATT and CDR2 is SNEGSKA (reference sequence). Trimming stripped 6 bases from V and 6 bases from J, with 22 bases between. The CDR3 loop spans 15 amino acids. CDR3: CSATPRTFVGDTQYF. In nucleotides, the CDR3 is TGCAGTGCCACCCCGCGCACCTTTGTAGGGGATACGCAGTATTTT.

The chain carries TRBV20-1 and TRBJ2-7; 9 nucleotides line up with TRBD2. CDR1 and CDR2 from the germline V gene are DFQATT and SNEGSKA (reference sequence). This CDR3 has 15 residues. The V and J ends lost 5 bases and 3 bases, in that order; junction bases with no gene match: 11. The CDR3 protein is CSAGPVAGAFYEQYF. The CDR3 DNA reads TGCAGTGCTGGTCCGGTAGCGGGGGCATTCTACGAGCAGTACTTC.

This clonotype has at least ten counts. This chain connects TRBV28 to TRBJ1-2; a possible D gene is TRBD1 (6 bases). V was clipped by 6 bases and J by 1 base, with 12 bases between them. The CDR3 runs 14 residues. Germline lookup yields CDR1 MDHEN and CDR2 SYDVKM. The CDR3 DNA follows: TGTGCCAGCAGAGAGTCAGGGGATAACTATGGCTACACCTTC. Encoded protein: CASRESGDNYGYTF.

The rearrangement joins TRBV5-1 to TRBJ1-2, with D possibly TRBD1 on 5 matching bases. This CDR3 contains 12 residues. Germline V CDR1 and CDR2: SGHRS, YFSETQ. Trimming pared 9 bases from V and 6 bases from J, leaving 15 bases between. In DNA form, the CDR3 reads TGCGCCACCACTGACACGGGGCATGGCTACACCTTC. Amino acids: CATTDTGHGYTF.

V and J are TRBV6-1 and TRBJ2-7; D may be TRBD2 (7 bases). CDR3 length: 14 residues. Trimming removed 6 bases at V and 2 bases at J, with 14 bases between. The germline V gene encodes CDR1 MNHNS and CDR2 SASEGT. CDR3 nucleotide sequence: TGTGCCAGCAGAGGGGGGGTAAGACCCTACGAGCAGTACTTC. Translation: CASRGGVRPYEQYF.

This clonotype has ten or more counts. This chain connects TRBV5-1 to TRBJ2-2; D might be TRBD2 (6 bases). V shed 4 bases and J shed 0 bases, with 16 bases lying between them. The CDR3 is 17 amino acids. The V gene's germline CDR1 is SGHRS and CDR2 YFSETQ. The DNA of the CDR3 is TGCGCCAGCAGCCCAACCGGGAGCGCGCCGAACACCGGGGAGCTGTTTTTT. This translates into CASSPTGSAPNTGELFF.

This clonotype appeared many times. The rearrangement uses TRBV3-1 and TRBJ2-5, with D possibly TRBD1 on 5 matching bases. V lost 0 bases and J 3 bases, leaving 11 bases between the germline ends. CDR1 LGHDT and CDR2 YNNKEL come from the germline V gene (reference sequence). This CDR3 is 15 amino acids long. The CDR3 DNA sequence: TGTGCCAGCAGCCAAGATCTCGACAGTGAAGAGACCCAGTACTTC. Protein: CASSQDLDSEETQYF.

The chain has TRBV7-9 and TRBJ2-1; 9 nucleotides match TRBD2. J gave up 8 bases and V 10 bases, and 12 bases lay outside the gene matches. The CDR3 consists of 14 residues. CDR1 SEHNR and CDR2 FQNEAQ come from the germline V gene (reference sequence). CDR3 nucleotide sequence: TGTGCCACTCTGACTAGCGGTGGTCTGGATGAGCAGTTCTTC. Translating gives CATLTSGGLDEQFF. Using reference TRBV7-9 and TRBJ2-1 for the parts outside the CDR3, the full variable domain is DTGVSQNPRHKITKRGQNVTFRCDPISEHNRLYWYRQTLGQGPEFLTYFQNEAQLEKSRLLSDRFSAERPKGSFSTLEIQRTEQGDSAMYLCATLTSGGLDEQFFGPGTRLTVL.

The chain links TRBV20-1 to TRBJ2-6; D is tentatively TRBD1 or TRBD2 (5 bases each). V was clipped by 6 bases and J by 1 base, with 16 bases between them. Germline V CDR1 and CDR2: DFQATT, SNEGSKA (reference sequence). This CDR3 contains 16 residues. CDR3 nucleotides: TGCAGTGCCAGGGACCTGCAGTGGTCTGGGGCCAACGTCCTGACTTTC. It specifies CSARDLQWSGANVLTF.